The entry that follows covers one TCR beta chain sequence. No antigen is known for it. Mouse names are used for the genes. The read is 4 residues too short to cover the CDR3 end, so that end is filled in from the germline J gene. Other DNA sequences of this sample code for an identical CDR3. The data belong to a study of CD8+ T cells in alopecia areata. General study results and limits: Relative to normal scalp, lesional scalp, especially alopecia totalis/universalis, showed higher clonality.

As the sequencing template, cDNA was produced by extracting RNA and reverse transcribing it. Sequencing was performed with immunoSEQ multiplex PCR; in TCRdb, only in-frame clones are kept and a portion is missing. The sample holds around 290,000 clones, and no clone turns up only once. The CDR3 is 16 amino acids. After removal of 0 bases from V and 1 base from J, the junction contained 1 base not matched to a gene. Germline V gives CDR1 NSHNY, CDR2 SYGAGN. The sorting of pooled cutaneous lymph node cells relied on CD4, CD8alpha, NKG2D, NKG2ACE and other markers. Sequencing was done on a sample of CD4+ T cells sorted from a lymph node. This chain uses TRBV13-1 with TRBJ2-1; 10 bases are shared with TRBD2. The receptor's source is a C3H/HeJ mouse with alopecia areata. The strain's MHC type: H2-k. This chain's CDR3 is CASSDAGGANYAEQFF. The CDR3 bases that were read are TGTGCCAGCAGTGATGCTGGGGGGGCGAACTATGCT.